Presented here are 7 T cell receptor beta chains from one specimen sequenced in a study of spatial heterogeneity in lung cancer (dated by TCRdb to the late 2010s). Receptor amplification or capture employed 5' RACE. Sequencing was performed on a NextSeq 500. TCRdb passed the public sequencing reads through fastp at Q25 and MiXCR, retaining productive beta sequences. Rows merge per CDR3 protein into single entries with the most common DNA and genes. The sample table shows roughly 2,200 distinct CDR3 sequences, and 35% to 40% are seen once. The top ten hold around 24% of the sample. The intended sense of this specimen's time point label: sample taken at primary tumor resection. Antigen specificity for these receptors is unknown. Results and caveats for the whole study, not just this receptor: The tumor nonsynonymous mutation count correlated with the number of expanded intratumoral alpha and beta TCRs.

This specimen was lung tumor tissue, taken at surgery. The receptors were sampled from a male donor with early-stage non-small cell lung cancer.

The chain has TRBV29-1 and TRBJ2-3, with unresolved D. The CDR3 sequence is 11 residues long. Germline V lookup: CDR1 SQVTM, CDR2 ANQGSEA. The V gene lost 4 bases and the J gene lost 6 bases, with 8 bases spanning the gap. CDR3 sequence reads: CSVGSGDTQYF. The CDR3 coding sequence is TGCAGCGTTGGGTCCGGGGATACGCAGTATTTT.

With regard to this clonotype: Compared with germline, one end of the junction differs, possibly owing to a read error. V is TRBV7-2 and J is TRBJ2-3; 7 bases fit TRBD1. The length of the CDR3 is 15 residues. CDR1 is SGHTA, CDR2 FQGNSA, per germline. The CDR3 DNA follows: TGTGTCAGCAGCCGAGGGACAGCCTTAACAGATACGCAGTATTTT. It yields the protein CVSSRGTALTDTQYF.

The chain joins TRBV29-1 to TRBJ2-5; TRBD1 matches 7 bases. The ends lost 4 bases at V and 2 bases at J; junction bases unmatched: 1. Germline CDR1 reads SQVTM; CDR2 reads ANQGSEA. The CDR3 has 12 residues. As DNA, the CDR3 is TGCAGCGTTGGACAGGGACAAGAGACCCAGTACTTC. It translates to CSVGQGQETQYF.

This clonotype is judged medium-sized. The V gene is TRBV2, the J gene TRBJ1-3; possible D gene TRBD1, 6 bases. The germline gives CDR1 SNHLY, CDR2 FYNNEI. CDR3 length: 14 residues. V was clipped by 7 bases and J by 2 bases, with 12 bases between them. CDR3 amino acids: CASMIQGAGNTIYF. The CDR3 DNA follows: TGTGCCAGCATGATACAGGGTGCTGGAAACACCATATATTTT.

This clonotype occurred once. CDR3 region: CASSQDLFTGRDYGYTF. CDR3 DNA: TGCGCCAGCAGCCAAGATTTGTTTACAGGGAGGGACTATGGCTACACCTTC. The chain joins TRBV4-3 to TRBJ1-2, with D possibly being TRBD1 (6 bases). CDR1 and CDR2 (germline): LGHNA, YSLEER. This CDR3 is built from 17 residues. The ends were cut back, 0 bases at V and 3 bases at J, with 17 bases in the middle.

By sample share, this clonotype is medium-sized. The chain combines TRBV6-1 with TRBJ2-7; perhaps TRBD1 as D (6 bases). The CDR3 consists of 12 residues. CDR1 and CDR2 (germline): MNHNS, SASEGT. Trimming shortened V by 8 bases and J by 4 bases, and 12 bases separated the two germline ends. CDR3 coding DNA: TGTGCCAGCCACGGCAGGGGTTACGAGCAGTACTTC. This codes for CASHGRGYEQYF.

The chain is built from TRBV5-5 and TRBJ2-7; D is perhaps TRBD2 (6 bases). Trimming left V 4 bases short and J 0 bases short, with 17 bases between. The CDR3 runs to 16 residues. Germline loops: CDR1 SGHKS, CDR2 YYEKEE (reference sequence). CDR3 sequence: CASSPWRRGISYEQYF. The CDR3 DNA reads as TGTGCCAGCAGCCCATGGAGGAGGGGAATCTCCTACGAGCAGTACTTC.